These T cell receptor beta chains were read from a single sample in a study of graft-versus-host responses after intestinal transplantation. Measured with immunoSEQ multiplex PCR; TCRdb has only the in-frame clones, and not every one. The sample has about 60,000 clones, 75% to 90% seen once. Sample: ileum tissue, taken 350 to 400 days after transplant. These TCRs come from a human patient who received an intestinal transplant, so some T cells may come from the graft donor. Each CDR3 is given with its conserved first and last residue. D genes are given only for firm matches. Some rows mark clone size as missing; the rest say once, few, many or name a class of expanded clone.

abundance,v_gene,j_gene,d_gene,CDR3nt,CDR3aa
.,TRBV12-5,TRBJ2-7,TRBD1,TGTGCTAGTGGTTTGGCCGGACAGGGGGCCACCTACGAGCAGTACTTC,CASGLAGQGATYEQYF
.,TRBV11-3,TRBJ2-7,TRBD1,TGTGCCAGCAGCCCCGGGACAGATGCTAACTACGAGCAGTACTTC,CASSPGTDANYEQYF
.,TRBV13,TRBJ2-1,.,TGTGCCAGCAGCTTAACCCTCAATGAGCAGTTCTTC,CASSLTLNEQFF
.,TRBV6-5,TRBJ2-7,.,TGTGCCATATCACAGGGCTACGAGCAGTACTTC,CAISQGYEQYF
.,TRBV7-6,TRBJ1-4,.,TGTGCCAGCAGCTCGGACAGTTGGGAAAAACTGTTTTTT,CASSSDSWEKLFF
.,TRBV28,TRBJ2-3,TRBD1,TGTGCCAGCAGTTTATTGTTGGACAGGGATGGAGACACAGATACGCAGTATTTT,CASSLLLDRDGDTDTQYF
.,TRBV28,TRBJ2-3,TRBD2,TGTGCCAGCAGTGAAATTAGCGGGAGCGGCAGCACAGATACGCAGTATTTT,CASSEISGSGSTDTQYF
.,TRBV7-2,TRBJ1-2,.,TGTGCCAGCAGCTTTCGAGGGCTGGAGGGCTGCACCTTC,CASSFRGLEGCTF
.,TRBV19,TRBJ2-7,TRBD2,TGTGCCAGTAGTATGGGACTAGCGGGCGAGCAGTACTTC,CASSMGLAGEQYF
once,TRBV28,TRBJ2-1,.,TGTGCCAGCAGCACCCAGCGGGTGAGCTCCTACAATGAGCAGTTCTTC,CASSTQRVSSYNEQFF